This T cell receptor (beta chain) was sequenced during a study of OX40 agonist ivuxolimab in advanced cancers. As for the study more broadly: Ivuxolimab was a fully human IgG2 agonistic monoclonal antibody targeting the costimulatory receptor OX40 (CD134). Intravenous ivuxolimab was administered to patients every 2 weeks at six dose levels: 0.01, 0.1, 0.3, 1.5, 3 and 10 mg/kg. Among the approximately 50 dose-escalation patients, approximately 20 had hepatocellular carcinoma, roughly 15 melanoma, 9 renal cell carcinoma and 9 head and neck cancer. A male proportion of approximately 83% and a mean age of 60 years, ranging from roughly 23 to 79, were recorded for the dose-escalation cohort. Prior anti-PD-1, anti-PD-L1 or anti-CTLA-4 therapy was permitted, and 30% to 45% of dose-escalation patients had received checkpoint inhibitors. Partial responses were achieved by three dose-escalation patients, of whom one had hepatocellular carcinoma and two had cutaneous melanoma. The purpose of peripheral TCRbeta sequencing was to test whether ivuxolimab changed TCR sequence diversity and led to clonal T-cell expansion. The monotherapy dose-escalation portion (N of about 49 patients) of the phase I ivuxolimab trial is reported in the paper.

For sequencing of the TCRbeta CDR3 region, genomic DNA was extracted from the sorted cells. The immunoSEQ Assay was used to sequence the TCRbeta CDR3 regions. TCRdb provides this immuneACCESS table in a form limited to in-frame rearrangements. Some clones are lacking; in checked studies, under half of them reflect an unresolved V gene, and why the rest are absent is not known. The sample table shows roughly 70,000 clones, and roughly 80% are seen once. The biggest ten clones account for approximately 5.2% of the sample. The trial excluded patients who had a history of autoimmune disease or were on systemic immunosuppression. Peripheral blood for TCR sequencing was collected from all dose cohorts at baseline, on cycle 4 day 1, and on cycle 7 day 1. Samples were obtained from an open-label, multicenter, first-in-human phase I dose-escalation trial of ivuxolimab. Adults with locally advanced or metastatic melanoma, renal cell, hepatocellular, or head and neck squamous cell carcinoma were enrolled in the trial. Before TCR sequencing, CD4+ and CD8+ T cells were separately sorted from peripheral blood.

CDR1 and CDR2 (GTSNPN, SVGIG) derive from the germline V gene (reference sequence). V and J lose 6 bases and 3 bases, and a span of 9 bases separates them. From its cysteine to its phenylalanine, the CDR3 spans 11 amino acids. The kept DNA is CDR3 alone, 33 bases in frame from the first base. General findings and caveats noted by the study authors: Partial responders in the 0.1-3.0 mg/kg groups had among the lowest normalized peripheral clonal expansion, especially among CD8+ T cells. Low levels of normalized T-cell clonal expansion were also seen in some patients who did not respond. The antigen specificity of the peripheral T cells that underwent clonal expansion was not determined. After ivuxolimab, more expanded clones were found on average in CD8+ T cells than in CD4+ T cells. At doses of 0.1 to 3.0 mg/kg, clonal expansion of both CD4+ and CD8+ blood T cells was observed from baseline to week 6.

Comments on this clone: Its antigen is still unknown. Base qualities were left out, and no much larger clone turns up one base away.

The input for sequencing was CD4+ or CD8+ T cells sorted from blood, taken in a trial of the OX40 agonist ivuxolimab. In this chain, TRBV30 is recombined with TRBJ2-7; confidence is insufficient to name the D gene. The origin of this receptor is an adult with an advanced solid tumor such as melanoma, head and neck, liver or kidney cancer. The nucleotides read TGTGCCTGCCGAAAGGGCTACGAGCAGTACTTC. Translation gives CACRKGYEQYF. The CDR3 plus the reference TRBV30 and TRBJ2-7 genes for the other parts give the full variable domain: SQTIHQWPATLVQPVGSPLSLECTVEGTSNPNLYWYRQAAGRGLQLLFYSVGIGQISSEVPQNLSASRPQDRQFILSSKKLLLSDSGFYLCACRKGYEQYFGPGTRLTVT.